This is a list of T cell receptor beta chains from one sample in a study of CD8 T cells in ankylosing spondylitis. In TCRdb, the 5' RACE reads were re-called with MiXCR into one record per CDR3 protein. Here the sample spans 350,000 or so distinct CDR3 sequences, roughly 14% being singletons. What was sequenced was blood, either unsorted or a sorted T cell fraction (not recorded which). The receptors shown here come from a male donor with ankylosing spondylitis or in good health (not recorded which). Each CDR3 is given with its conserved first and last residue. The D gene is left open where the match is weak. Part of the rows lack a size; the others show once, few, many or a class for expanded clones.

DNA: TGTGCCATCAGTGAAGATCGGTATGAGCAGTTCTTC; CDR3: CAISEDRYEQFF; size: few; V: TRBV10-3; D: -; J: TRBJ2-1
DNA: TGCAGTGCTAGCCTGGGTCTAGCGGGCCTCAATGAGCAGTTCTTC; CDR3: CSASLGLAGLNEQFF; size: many; V: TRBV20-1; D: TRBD2; J: TRBJ2-1
DNA: TGCGCCAGCAGCTTGGGGCATGGGCAGGTATTGAACACTGAAGCTTTCTTT; CDR3: CASSLGHGQVLNTEAFF; size: many; V: TRBV5-1; D: -; J: TRBJ1-1
DNA: TGTGCTCTGCAAGCAGGTGAAGCTTTCTTT; CDR3: CALQAGEAFF; size: -; V: TRBV12-5; D: -; J: TRBJ1-1
DNA: TGTGCCAGCAGTGAAGAAGGACTTTCCAGAGGGAACACCGGGGAGCTGTTTTTT; CDR3: CASSEEGLSRGNTGELFF; size: few; V: TRBV6-1; D: -; J: TRBJ2-2
DNA: TGTGCCAGCAGCCAGGTCGACAGGGGCCGGATCTTC; CDR3: CASSQVDRGRIF; size: -; V: TRBV3-1; D: TRBD1; J: TRBJ2-1
DNA: TGTGCCAGCAGTTACTACGGGACGGGACCGTACAATGAGCAGTTCTTC; CDR3: CASSYYGTGPYNEQFF; size: -; V: TRBV6-5; D: -; J: TRBJ2-1
DNA: TGCGCCAGCAGCGGGGGCGGCGGGGAGCTGTTTTTT; CDR3: CASSGGGGELFF; size: few; V: TRBV4-1; D: -; J: TRBJ2-2
DNA: TGTGCCAGCAGGGACTCCCCGAAAGATGGCTACACCTTC; CDR3: CASRDSPKDGYTF; size: few; V: TRBV6-5; D: -; J: TRBJ1-2
DNA: TGTGCCAGCACCACGGGACAGGGGCTGGTTAGGACTGAAGCTTTCTTT; CDR3: CASTTGQGLVRTEAFF; size: -; V: TRBV11-2; D: TRBD1; J: TRBJ1-1
DNA: TGCAGTGCTAGGAAGACCTACCTAACGGGAGGGCTCACAGATACGCAGTATTTT; CDR3: CSARKTYLTGGLTDTQYF; size: -; V: TRBV20-1; D: TRBD2; J: TRBJ2-3
DNA: TGTGCCAGCAGTTTATATCCTAACTATGGCTACACCTTC; CDR3: CASSLYPNYGYTF; size: -; V: TRBV28; D: -; J: TRBJ1-2
DNA: TGCGCCAGCAGCCCACTACTAGCGGGTCTTGCGGATGAGCAGTTCTTC; CDR3: CASSPLLAGLADEQFF; size: few; V: TRBV5-1; D: TRBD2; J: TRBJ2-1
DNA: TGTGCCAGCAGCGATGGACGGACCGAGCAGTACTTC; CDR3: CASSDGRTEQYF; size: -; V: TRBV11-2; D: -; J: TRBJ2-7
DNA: TGTGCCAGCAGTTACAGGGGGCTATACAATGAGCAGTTCTTC; CDR3: CASSYRGLYNEQFF; size: -; V: TRBV6-5; D: TRBD1; J: TRBJ2-1
DNA: TGCAGCGGGGCGGGGGGGACAGGAGGTGATGAGCAGTTCTTC; CDR3: CSGAGGTGGDEQFF; size: many; V: TRBV29-1; D: -; J: TRBJ2-1
DNA: TGTGCCAGCTCGACGAATACCAACACTGAAGCTTTCTTT; CDR3: CASSTNTNTEAFF; size: -; V: TRBV18; D: -; J: TRBJ1-1
DNA: TGCGCCAGCAGCGGGGGGATTTTCACGGAGACAGATACGCAGTATTTT; CDR3: CASSGGIFTETDTQYF; size: -; V: TRBV5-1; D: -; J: TRBJ2-3
DNA: TGTGCCAGCAGTTCAAGATACAGGGGTGCCGGGGAGCTGTTTTTT; CDR3: CASSSRYRGAGELFF; size: once; V: TRBV13; D: TRBD1; J: TRBJ2-2
DNA: TGTGCCAGCAGGGGCAGGACAGACACACCCTACGAGCAGTACTTC; CDR3: CASRGRTDTPYEQYF; size: -; V: TRBV6-1; D: -; J: TRBJ2-7
DNA: TGCAGTGCTAGAGTTTGGGCGAGCGGGACGAGAGATACGCAGTATTTT; CDR3: CSARVWASGTRDTQYF; size: -; V: TRBV20-1; D: TRBD2; J: TRBJ2-3
DNA: TGTGCCAGCACCAAAAATAGCAATCAGCCCCAGCATTTT; CDR3: CASTKNSNQPQHF; size: few; V: TRBV12-3/TRBV12-4; D: -; J: TRBJ1-5
DNA: TGTGCCAGCAGCCCCACGGGACTAGCCCCCAATGAGCAGTTCTTC; CDR3: CASSPTGLAPNEQFF; size: -; V: TRBV11-3; D: TRBD2; J: TRBJ2-1
DNA: TGTGCCAGCAGAGCCCAGGGGGCCAACGAGCAGTACTTC; CDR3: CASRAQGANEQYF; size: few; V: TRBV12-3/TRBV12-4; D: TRBD1; J: TRBJ2-7
DNA: TGTGCCAGCAGCCGGACAGCTATGAACACTGAAGCTTTCTTT; CDR3: CASSRTAMNTEAFF; size: few; V: TRBV6-1; D: -; J: TRBJ1-1
DNA: TGCGCCAGCAGTGAGGAAAAAGGGGGCTGGGAGACCCAGTACTTC; CDR3: CASSEEKGGWETQYF; size: -; V: TRBV10-1; D: TRBD1; J: TRBJ2-5
DNA: TGCGCCAGCAGCATCTACACAGCGACCGGGGAGCTGTTTTTT; CDR3: CASSIYTATGELFF; size: many; V: TRBV5-1; D: -; J: TRBJ2-2
DNA: TGTGCCAGCAGTTTCCGCACCGGGACCTTGTATGGCTACACCTTC; CDR3: CASSFRTGTLYGYTF; size: few; V: TRBV12-3/TRBV12-4; D: -; J: TRBJ1-2
DNA: TGTGCCAGCTCACCGCGGGGGGAGGAAAAACTGTTTTTT; CDR3: CASSPRGEEKLFF; size: -; V: TRBV18; D: -; J: TRBJ1-4
DNA: TGTGCCAGCAGCCAAGGTTTCCAGGGGGCAAGGGTCATCGAGCAGTTCTTC; CDR3: CASSQGFQGARVIEQFF; size: -; V: TRBV14; D: TRBD1; J: TRBJ2-1
DNA: TGCGCCAGCAGCCCCACCGGGGGGTCCTCCTACGAGCAGTACTTC; CDR3: CASSPTGGSSYEQYF; size: many; V: TRBV5-1; D: TRBD2; J: TRBJ2-7
DNA: TGTGCCAGCAGCAAACGGGTCCAGCCGTCCCCTCAGCAGTTCTTC; CDR3: CASSKRVQPSPQQFF; size: -; V: TRBV21-1; D: -; J: TRBJ2-1
DNA: TGTGCCTGGAGTGTTGCCCGGGATAATTCACCCCTCCACTTT; CDR3: CAWSVARDNSPLHF; size: few; V: TRBV30; D: -; J: TRBJ1-6
DNA: TGTGCCAGCAGTTTGAGGCCTCAGGGGAACACCGGGGAGCTGTTTTTT; CDR3: CASSLRPQGNTGELFF; size: -; V: TRBV12-3/TRBV12-4; D: -; J: TRBJ2-2
DNA: TGTGCCAGCAGCCAAGAACGGTTAAAGGGGCAAGTTTACAATGAGCAGTTCTTC; CDR3: CASSQERLKGQVYNEQFF; size: few; V: TRBV3-1; D: -; J: TRBJ2-1
DNA: TGCGCCAGCAGCTTGGGCGGGACACCTAACTATGGCTACACCTTC; CDR3: CASSLGGTPNYGYTF; size: -; V: TRBV5-1; D: -; J: TRBJ1-2
DNA: TGTGCCAGCACCACAGGGGTATCCGGCTACACCTTC; CDR3: CASTTGVSGYTF; size: few; V: TRBV12-3/TRBV12-4; D: TRBD1; J: TRBJ1-2
DNA: TGTGCCAGCAGCAAAAGAAGCGGGGTGATGAGCTCCTACGAGCAGTACTTC; CDR3: CASSKRSGVMSSYEQYF; size: few; V: TRBV11-2; D: TRBD2; J: TRBJ2-7
DNA: TGTGCCACGCAAGCCTCAGAGAAATGGGGTGAGCAGTTCTTC; CDR3: CATQASEKWGEQFF; size: few; V: TRBV12-3/TRBV12-4; D: -; J: TRBJ2-1
DNA: TGTGCTAGTAACAGGGATTCGACCTACGAGCAGTACTTC; CDR3: CASNRDSTYEQYF; size: -; V: TRBV12-5; D: -; J: TRBJ2-7
DNA: TGTGCCAGCCGCCATCCAGGGGCAGGGGGCACTGAAGCTTTCTTT; CDR3: CASRHPGAGGTEAFF; size: many; V: TRBV27; D: TRBD1; J: TRBJ1-1
DNA: TGCGCCAGCAGCAAGGAAAATGGGCTAGCGGGCAATGAGCAGTTCTTC; CDR3: CASSKENGLAGNEQFF; size: -; V: TRBV5-1; D: TRBD2; J: TRBJ2-1
DNA: TGTGCCAGCAGTTTGCGACTGACGTTAGCCAAAAACATTCAGTACTTC; CDR3: CASSLRLTLAKNIQYF; size: many; V: TRBV12-3/TRBV12-4; D: -; J: TRBJ2-4
DNA: TGCAGTGCGACCGGACAGGCCTCCGGTGAGCAGTTCTTC; CDR3: CSATGQASGEQFF; size: few; V: TRBV20-1; D: TRBD1; J: TRBJ2-1
DNA: TGTGCCAGCAGCCAAGCGTCCAGCGGGGGAGAGACCCAGTACTTC; CDR3: CASSQASSGGETQYF; size: -; V: TRBV4-2; D: TRBD2; J: TRBJ2-5
DNA: TGTGCCAGCAGTCGAACGGGAACCTACAATGAGCAGTTCTTC; CDR3: CASSRTGTYNEQFF; size: many; V: TRBV25-1; D: -; J: TRBJ2-1
DNA: TGTGCCAGCAGCCCCCGGCACACTGAAGCTTTCTTT; CDR3: CASSPRHTEAFF; size: -; V: TRBV11-1; D: -; J: TRBJ1-1
DNA: TGTGCCAGCAGTTTATCTGGATTTCAGGCATACACCATATATTTT; CDR3: CASSLSGFQAYTIYF; size: -; V: TRBV12-3/TRBV12-4; D: -; J: TRBJ1-3
DNA: TGTGCCAGCAGCTTAGCTAAGGCGGCCGGAGAGCAGTTCTTC; CDR3: CASSLAKAAGEQFF; size: -; V: TRBV7-9; D: -; J: TRBJ2-1
DNA: TGTGCCATCAGTGATGGTACGGGGGGCTCAGATACGCAGTATTTT; CDR3: CAISDGTGGSDTQYF; size: many; V: TRBV10-3; D: -; J: TRBJ2-3
DNA: TGCGCCAGCGGGGCTTTGGACCCTAGCTACGGCTACACCTTC; CDR3: CASGALDPSYGYTF; size: -; V: TRBV5-1; D: -; J: TRBJ1-2
DNA: TGTGCCAGCAGCTTAAGCGTAGGGCAGGGAGAGACCCAGTACTTC; CDR3: CASSLSVGQGETQYF; size: -; V: TRBV7-2; D: -; J: TRBJ2-5
DNA: TGTGCCACCAGCAGAGAACGGGGGTACACTGAAGCTTTCTTT; CDR3: CATSRERGYTEAFF; size: -; V: TRBV15; D: -; J: TRBJ1-1
DNA: TGTGCCATCAGTGGGGACCAGCCCTATACGCAGTATTTT; CDR3: CAISGDQPYTQYF; size: few; V: TRBV10-3; D: -; J: TRBJ2-3
DNA: TGCGCCAGCAGCCAAGAGGGGCACAGAGGAAACACCATATATTTT; CDR3: CASSQEGHRGNTIYF; size: few; V: TRBV4-1; D: -; J: TRBJ1-3
DNA: TGTGCCAGCAGTTACGGTCCTAGAGGCGGAGAGACCCAGTACTTC; CDR3: CASSYGPRGGETQYF; size: once; V: TRBV6-5; D: -; J: TRBJ2-5
DNA: TGTGCCAGCAGCTTGAGTGACAGGGCTAGCACAGATACGCAGTATTTT; CDR3: CASSLSDRASTDTQYF; size: few; V: TRBV5-8; D: TRBD1; J: TRBJ2-3